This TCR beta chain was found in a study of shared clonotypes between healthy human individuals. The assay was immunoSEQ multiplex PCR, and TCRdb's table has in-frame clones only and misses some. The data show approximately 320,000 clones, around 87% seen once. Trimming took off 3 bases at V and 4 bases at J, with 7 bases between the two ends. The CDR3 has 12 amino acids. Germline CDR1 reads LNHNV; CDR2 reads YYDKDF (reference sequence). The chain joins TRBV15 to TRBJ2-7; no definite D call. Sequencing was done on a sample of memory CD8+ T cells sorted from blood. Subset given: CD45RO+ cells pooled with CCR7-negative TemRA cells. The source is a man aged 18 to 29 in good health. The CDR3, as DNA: TGTGCCACCAGCAGGGTAGGGTACGAGCAGTACTTC. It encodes CATSRVGYEQYF. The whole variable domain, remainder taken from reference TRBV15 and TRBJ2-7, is DAMVIQNPRYQVTQFGKPVTLSCSQTLNHNVMYWYQQKSSQAPKLLFHYYDKDFNNEADTPDNFQSRRPNTSFCFLDIRSPGLGDTAMYLCATSRVGYEQYFGPGTRLTVT.